Below are 10 T cell receptor beta chains sequenced from a single sample in a study of T cells after yellow fever vaccination. MiXCR was run by TCRdb on the 5' RACE reads, yielding one entry per CDR3 protein. The data show around 360,000 distinct CDR3 sequences, with approximately 10% seen just once and around 18% held by the top ten. The sample was PBMCs, taken on the day of the first yellow fever vaccination. Source of these receptors: a man younger than 30 who received the YFV17D yellow fever vaccine.

In its sample, this clonotype was seen many times. V gene TRBV10-3 combines with J gene TRBJ2-5; D is possibly TRBD1 (5 bases). V was pared by 11 bases and J by 2 bases, with 12 bases between. CDR1 and CDR2 from the germline V gene are ENHRY and SYGVKD. This CDR3 contains 12 residues. The CDR3, as DNA: TGTGCCGTCGGACATTCACAAGAGACCCAGTACTTC. Translation gives CAVGHSQETQYF.

This rearrangement joins TRBV6-5 to TRBJ1-2; D uncertain. CDR1 MNHEY and CDR2 SVGAGI come from the germline V gene. V lost 1 base and J 4 bases, leaving 10 bases between the germline ends. CDR3 length equals 14 residues. The CDR3 protein is CASSYLDGSYGYTF. CDR3 DNA sequence: TGTGCCAGCAGTTACTTGGACGGCAGCTATGGCTACACCTTC.

This clonotype was counted a few times. The chain combines TRBV20-1 with TRBJ2-1, with TRBD1 identical over 10 bases. CDR1 and CDR2 from the germline V gene are DFQATT and SNEGSKA (reference sequence). With 0 bases clipped from V and 7 bases from J, the junction kept 9 bases outside the gene matches. The CDR3 consists of 16 residues. CDR3 nucleotide sequence: TGCAGTGCTAGAGATCCGACAGGGGGCTTATGGAATGAGCAGTTCTTC. It codes for CSARDPTGGLWNEQFF.

This clonotype was observed a handful of times. This sequence joins TRBV2 and TRBJ1-2; tentatively, D is TRBD1 (5 bases). The V gene's germline CDR1 is SNHLY and CDR2 FYNNEI. There are 11 residues in the CDR3. V was pared by 6 bases and J by 7 bases, with 9 bases between. The CDR3 loop is CASRPGSGYTF. The CDR3 DNA reads as TGTGCCAGCAGGCCAGGGAGTGGCTACACCTTC.

The J gene is TRBJ2-3, the V gene TRBV5-4, with D possibly being TRBD1 (5 bases). This CDR3 spans 16 amino acids. Germline CDR1 is SGHNT and CDR2 is YYREEE (reference sequence). Trimming left V 6 bases short and J 3 bases short, with 20 bases between. This CDR3 is CASTLDVGVGTDTQYF. In DNA, the CDR3 is TGTGCCAGCACCCTAGACGTAGGGGTCGGAACAGATACGCAGTATTTT.

The chain combines TRBV6-4 with TRBJ2-3, with D tentatively TRBD1 (5 bases). Trimming removed 2 bases from V and 4 bases from J, with 13 bases in between. Germline V lookup: CDR1 MRHNA, CDR2 SNTAGT. The CDR3 extends over 15 amino acids. The CDR3 loop reads CASSDRGLRADTQYF. DNA for the CDR3: TGTGCCAGCAGTGACAGGGGCTTACGTGCAGATACGCAGTATTTT.

This clonotype showed up just a few times. The chain carries TRBV28 and TRBJ2-5, with TRBD1 identical over 10 bases. V dropped 1 base and J dropped 4; count of bases not matched to a gene: 3. The length of the CDR3 is 15 residues. The V gene's germline CDR1 is MDHEN and CDR2 SYDVKM. The DNA of the CDR3 is TGTGCCAGCAGTTTATCCGGACAGGGGGGAGAGACCCAGTACTTC. Amino acid sequence: CASSLSGQGGETQYF.

This clonotype was detected ten times or more. The chain is built from TRBV5-1 and TRBJ2-3; possibly TRBD1 or TRBD2 for D (5 bases each). This CDR3 is 14 amino acids long. The V gene lost 0 bases and the J gene lost 5 bases, with 10 bases spanning the gap. CDR1 is SGHRS, CDR2 YFSETQ, per germline. The CDR3 DNA is TGCGCCAGCAGCTTGGTCGGGACCCAAGATACGCAGTATTTT. It encodes CASSLVGTQDTQYF.

This clonotype was detected only a few times. V is TRBV7-7 and J is TRBJ1-1; D perhaps matches TRBD1 (5 bases). The CDR3 runs 18 residues. V lost 1 base and J 0 bases, leaving 18 bases between the germline ends. Germline CDR1 and CDR2: SSHAT and FNYEAQ (reference sequence). CDR3 sequence: CASSLVSGVGAMNTEAFF. CDR3 nucleotide sequence: TGTGCCAGCAGCTTAGTTTCGGGGGTCGGGGCGATGAACACTGAAGCTTTCTTT.

A few counts support this clonotype. CDR3 DNA sequence: TGTGCCAGCAGCTTGGAAGGACTAGCGGGGGGGCCCCAGTACTTC. This gives the protein CASSLEGLAGGPQYF. The V and J genes are TRBV5-5 and TRBJ2-5; 15 bases line up with TRBD2. The CDR3 has 15 residues. After removal of 0 bases from V and 9 bases from J, the junction contained 3 bases not matched to a gene. Looked up from germline, CDR1 is SGHKS and CDR2 is YYEKEE (reference sequence).